The 19 T cell receptor beta chains given below trace back to one sample, sequenced in a study of graft-versus-host responses after intestinal transplantation (dated by TCRdb to the early 2020s). Dithiothreitol, EDTA incubations and collagenase D digestion were used to isolate intraepithelial and lamina propria lymphocytes from graft specimens. The protocol used for the library was the immunoSEQ multiplex PCR assay. Held by TCRdb, this immuneACCESS table contains in-frame sequences only and omits some clones. Under half of the omission traces to an unresolved V gene where checked; the cause of the rest is unknown. Present in this sample are roughly 16,000 clones, roughly three fifths of which were seen just once. The top ten hold roughly 13% of the sample. Sample: ileum tissue, taken 524 days after transplant. These receptors were taken from a human patient who received an intestinal transplant, so some T cells may come from the graft donor.

This clone was counted only a few times. This sample also contains other DNA sequences that code for the same CDR3. The chain is built from TRBV5-1 and TRBJ1-1; D not certain. CDR1 SGHRS and CDR2 YFSETQ come from the germline V gene. The CDR3 is made up of 13 amino acids. Trimming left V 4 bases short and J 0 bases short, with 7 bases between. CDR3 region: CASSVQVNTEAFF. The CDR3 bases are TGCGCCAGCAGCGTCCAGGTGAACACTGAAGCTTTCTTT.

V and J are TRBV5-1 and TRBJ1-1; 7 nucleotides agree with TRBD1. The germline gives CDR1 SGHRS, CDR2 YFSETQ. After removal of 4 bases from V and 4 bases from J, the junction contained 10 bases not matched to a gene. CDR3 size: 15 residues. The DNA for the CDR3 is TGCGCCAGCAGCGAATGGACAGGCCAGGGCACTGAAGCTTTCTTT. Its protein is CASSEWTGQGTEAFF.

The genes are TRBV9 and TRBJ2-3; D is unclear. V was shortened by 3 bases and J by 4 bases, with 9 bases between the two germline ends. This CDR3 is built from 13 residues. Germline lookup yields CDR1 SGDLS and CDR2 YYNGEE. CDR3 nucleotides: TGTGCCAGCAGCGCCTTCGGAGCAGATACGCAGTATTTT. Its translation: CASSAFGADTQYF.

This clone was detected only a few times. CDR3 amino acids: CASSQDLGQTLYYGYTF. The CDR3 DNA reads as TGCGCCAGCAGCCAAGATTTGGGACAGACACTATACTATGGCTACACCTTC. The chain employs TRBV4-1 and TRBJ1-2; 7 nucleotides agree with TRBD1. The CDR3 sequence is 17 residues long. V lost 0 bases, J lost 3 bases, and 10 bases stayed unmatched. The germline V gene encodes CDR1 MGHRA and CDR2 YSYEKL.

The chain has TRBV29-1 and TRBJ2-5; TRBD2 is a possible D gene (5 bases). The V and J ends lost 3 bases and 5 bases respectively, with 13 bases between them. Germline lookup yields CDR1 SQVTM and CDR2 ANQGSEA. The CDR3 sequence is 13 residues long. In DNA form, the CDR3 reads TGCAGCGTTGAGGGCACGAGGGTGGAGACCCAGTACTTC. Translating gives CSVEGTRVETQYF.

CDR3 DNA sequence: TGTGCCAGCAGTCGACAGGGGCTTGGGTACGAGCAGTACTTC. This codes for CASSRQGLGYEQYF. The chain carries TRBV6-9 and TRBJ2-7, with TRBD1 matching 8 bases. CDR1 and CDR2 from the germline V gene are MNHGY and SVAAGI. V lost 5 bases and J lost 4; bases outside the gene matches: 7. This CDR3 spans 14 amino acids.

The chain uses TRBV10-2 and TRBJ2-1, with 7 bases lining up with TRBD2. The V segment lost 8 bases and the J segment 8 bases; nucleotides outside the gene matches: 6. The germline gives CDR1 WSHSY, CDR2 SAAADI. This CDR3 comprises 12 residues. In DNA form, the CDR3 reads TGCGCCAGCTCAAAAGGGAGGGATGAGCAGTTCTTC. Its translation: CASSKGRDEQFF.

This clone was seen more than once but under ten times. The chain combines TRBV4-3 with TRBJ2-7, with TRBD1 matching 12 bases. The germline CDR1 and CDR2 sequences are LGHNA and YSLEER. The CDR3 spans 16 residues. The ends lost 1 base at V and 5 bases at J; junction bases unmatched: 6. The chain's CDR3 is CASSQVAGTGGNEQYF. CDR3 DNA: TGCGCCAGCAGCCAAGTTGCCGGGACAGGGGGCAACGAGCAGTACTTC.

This chain uses TRBV19 with TRBJ1-1, with D possibly matching TRBD1 (6 bases). Germline CDR1 is LNHDA and CDR2 is SQIVND (reference sequence). V lost 6 bases and J 2 bases, leaving 13 bases between the germline ends. CDR3 length: 14 amino acids. This chain's CDR3 is CASSPGRGNTEAFF. The CDR3 region has the DNA TGTGCCAGTAGCCCCGGCAGGGGAAACACTGAAGCTTTCTTT.

Points on this clone: At the DNA level, this CDR3 is encoded by other sequences in the same sample as well. The chain joins TRBV4-3 to TRBJ2-7, with D perhaps TRBD1 (7 bases). This CDR3 has 16 residues. V dropped 0 bases and J dropped 0 bases, with 12 bases sitting between them. Germline-derived CDR1 and CDR2 are LGHNA and YSLEER. In DNA, the CDR3 is TGCGCCAGCAGCCAAGAATGGAGGGGGCTCTCCTACGAGCAGTACTTC. This codes for CASSQEWRGLSYEQYF.

V is TRBV7-2 and J is TRBJ1-1; the match to TRBD1 covers 7 bases. Germline lookup yields CDR1 SGHTA and CDR2 FQGNSA. CDR3 size: 15 residues. V trimming: 3 bases; J trimming: 3 bases; junction bases outside the gene matches: 7. CDR3 sequence: CASSLLQGRYTEAFF. The DNA for the CDR3 is TGTGCCAGCAGCTTGCTACAGGGGCGTTACACTGAAGCTTTCTTT.

The chain couples TRBV9 to TRBJ2-3; 7 bases line up with TRBD2. The germline V gene has CDR1 SGDLS and CDR2 YYNGEE. With V trimmed by 1 base and J by 2 bases, 1 base remained unmatched. The CDR3 has 14 amino acids. The DNA for the CDR3 is TGTGCCAGCAGCGTACTAGCGGACACAGATACGCAGTATTTT. This translates into CASSVLADTDTQYF.

The V call is TRBV13, the J call TRBJ2-1; 7 nucleotides line up with TRBD2. The CDR3 consists of 15 residues. The V gene's germline CDR1 is PRHDT and CDR2 FYEKMQ (reference sequence). V shed 4 bases, J shed 1 base, and the junction held 4 bases outside the gene matches. This chain's CDR3 is CASSSRDYSYNEQFF. The CDR3 DNA is TGTGCCAGCAGCTCCCGGGACTATTCCTACAATGAGCAGTTCTTC.

The chain has TRBV7-9 and TRBJ2-3; 10 bases fit TRBD2. Germline CDR1 is SEHNR and CDR2 is FQNEAQ (reference sequence). The J segment lost 3 bases and the V segment lost 5 bases, leaving 11 bases of the junction unmatched. The CDR3 has 17 residues. The DNA of the CDR3 is TGTGCCAGCAGCCAAGGAGCGGGGGGGCCGGTGACAGATACGCAGTATTTT. Its protein is CASSQGAGGPVTDTQYF.

This clone was seen once. V usage is TRBV7-8 and J usage is TRBJ2-3, with 8 bases lining up with TRBD1. Unmatched junction bases numbered 16, after V lost 7 bases and J lost 7 bases. The CDR3 is 16 residues long. Per germline, CDR1 SGHVS and CDR2 FQNEAQ. CDR3 sequence: CASTTPLQGVQHTQYF. The CDR3 nucleotides read TGTGCCAGCACCACTCCATTACAGGGGGTTCAGCATACGCAGTATTTT.

The CDR3 here is CASSSSGGDYEQYF. The CDR3 DNA reads TGTGCCAGCAGCTCTAGCGGGGGGGACTACGAGCAGTACTTC. This chain joins TRBV5-4 and TRBJ2-7; 12 nucleotides match TRBD2. The CDR3 is made up of 14 amino acids. Germline CDR1 SGHNT, CDR2 YYREEE (reference sequence). V lost 3 bases to trimming and J lost 3 bases; unmatched junction nucleotides: 1.

This clone was counted only a few times. The genes are TRBV5-4 and TRBJ2-5; 7 bases fit TRBD2. CDR3 size: 14 residues. CDR1 SGHNT and CDR2 YYREEE come from the germline V gene (reference sequence). J gave up 1 base and V 5 bases, and 5 bases lay outside the gene matches. CDR3 region: CASSSGGTQETQYF. CDR3 nucleotides: TGTGCCAGCAGTTCGGGGGGTACCCAAGAGACCCAGTACTTC.

As for this clone: The sample contains more than one DNA sequence encoding this CDR3. V usage is TRBV5-6 and J usage is TRBJ2-3; TRBD2 agrees at 10 bases. V shed 0 bases, J shed 4 bases, and the junction held 2 bases outside the gene matches. Germline assignment: CDR1 SGHDT and CDR2 YYEEEE. This CDR3 is 15 amino acids long. Here the CDR3 reads CASSLDSGGSDTQYF. CDR3 in DNA: TGTGCCAGCAGCTTGGATAGCGGGGGGTCAGATACGCAGTATTTT.

This clone occurred once. The rearrangement uses TRBV29-1 and TRBJ2-7; 8 nucleotides match TRBD1. Germline loops: CDR1 SQVTM, CDR2 ANQGSEA. The CDR3 contains 16 residues. The trim removed 4 bases at V and 7 bases at J, leaving 18 bases unmatched. The chain's CDR3 is CSVVGVRDRPSWEQYF. CDR3 bases: TGCAGCGTTGTGGGGGTAAGGGACAGGCCCTCTTGGGAGCAGTACTTC.